This entry describes one T cell receptor (beta chain). The V and J ends lost 4 bases and 3 bases respectively, with 10 bases between them. This CDR3 has 14 residues. Germline V lookup: CDR1 SGHTA, CDR2 FQGNSA. The entry originates in a study of T cell changes during pregnancy in multiple sclerosis. Profiling relied on immunoSEQ multiplex PCR, and the TCRdb table lists in-frame clones only, not all of them. The profile shows roughly 34,000 clones, about 88% of them singletons. The sample was CD4+ T cells from peripheral blood mononuclear cells, taken in the second trimester of pregnancy. The origin of this receptor is a female donor in good health, enrolled as a control in a pregnancy study. This chain uses TRBV7-2 with TRBJ1-3; weak D call: TRBD1 (5 bases). CDR3 in amino acids: CASSSVDIGNTIYF. Here the CDR3 DNA reads TGTGCCAGCAGCTCAGTGGACATTGGAAACACCATATATTTT.